Shown below are 2 T cell receptor beta chains from a single sample sequenced in a study of blood T cell repertoires in COVID-19. Method: immunoSEQ multiplex PCR; TCRdb's copy keeps in-frame clones and lacks some. The table records about 36,000 clones, around four fifths of them present only once. Sequenced material: peripheral blood. The origin of the receptors is a man between 60 and 75 years old with acute or convalescent COVID-19.

The V call is TRBV9, the J call TRBJ2-7; tentatively, D is TRBD2 (5 bases). The germline gives CDR1 SGDLS, CDR2 YYNGEE. This CDR3 is built from 14 residues. V lost 4 bases and J lost 3, with 14 bases in between. CDR3 amino acids: CASSPQGRDYEQYF. The CDR3 region has the DNA TGTGCCAGCAGCCCCCAAGGCCGGGACTACGAGCAGTACTTC.

The chain joins TRBV6-6 to TRBJ1-1; TRBD1 is a possible D gene (5 bases). Germline V gives CDR1 MNHNY, CDR2 SVGAGI (reference sequence). V gave up 5 bases and J gave up 8 bases, with 12 bases separating them. The CDR3 is made up of 12 amino acids. The CDR3 DNA follows: TGTGCCAGCAGTCTGACAGTTACCGAAGCTTTCTTT. It codes for CASSLTVTEAFF.